These 3 T cell receptor beta chains were sequenced from one sample in a study of OX40 agonist ivuxolimab in advanced cancers. Libraries were prepared through the immunoSEQ multiplex PCR assay. In its TCRdb copy, this immuneACCESS table keeps in-frame sequences only and misses some clones. Where compared with another copy, unresolved V genes explain less than half of these, and the others have no known cause. The sample data list 28,000 or so clones, and less than 90% of these were observed just once. The ten largest clonotypes hold 22% of the sample. This specimen consisted of CD4+ or CD8+ T cells sorted from blood, obtained in a trial of the OX40 agonist ivuxolimab. These receptors all come from an adult with an advanced solid tumor such as melanoma, head and neck, liver or kidney cancer.

The gene calls are TRBV5-1 and TRBJ1-5; D may be TRBD1 (5 bases). V lost 5 bases to trimming and J lost 0 bases, with 12 bases between them. Germline V gene data show CDR1 as SGHRS and CDR2 as YFSETQ. CDR3 length: 15 residues. The CDR3 sequence: CASSDGTASNQPQHF. In nucleotides, the CDR3 is TGCGCCAGCAGTGATGGGACGGCTAGCAATCAGCCCCAGCATTTT.

The chain links TRBV28 to TRBJ2-3; perhaps TRBD1 as D (6 bases). This CDR3 has 14 amino acids. Per the germline V gene, CDR1 is MDHEN and CDR2 is SYDVKM. V was trimmed by 6 bases and J by 1 base, leaving 11 bases between them. The CDR3 DNA reads as TGTGCCAGCAGCCTACGACAGGGCACAGATACGCAGTATTTT. Translated: CASSLRQGTDTQYF.

CDR3 sequence (DNA): TGCGCCAGCAGCCCAACGCGAGATAGCGGGACCACGGCAGACATTCAGTACTTC. It codes for CASSPTRDSGTTADIQYF. The chain employs TRBV4-1 and TRBJ2-4; 8 bases line up with TRBD2. Looked up from germline, CDR1 is MGHRA and CDR2 is YSYEKL. Losses at the gene ends were 4 bases for V and 8 bases for J; bases not matched to a gene: 19. The CDR3 sequence is 18 residues long.